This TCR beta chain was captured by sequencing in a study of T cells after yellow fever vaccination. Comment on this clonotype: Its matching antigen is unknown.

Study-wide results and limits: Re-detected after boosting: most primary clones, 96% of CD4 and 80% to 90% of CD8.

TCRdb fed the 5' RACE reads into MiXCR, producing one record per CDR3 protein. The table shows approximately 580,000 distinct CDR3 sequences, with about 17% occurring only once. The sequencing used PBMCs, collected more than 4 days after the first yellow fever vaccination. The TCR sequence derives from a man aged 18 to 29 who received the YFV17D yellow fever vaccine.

The CDR3 nucleotides read TGTGCCAGCAGCCCCGGGCGCCTCTGTGGCTACACCTTC. Translating it yields CASSPGRLCGYTF. The gene calls are TRBV5-6 and TRBJ1-2; D not resolved. The V end was cut by 4 bases, the J end by 7 bases, with 14 bases between. Germline V gene lookup returns CDR1 SGHDT and CDR2 YYEEEE. The CDR3 contains 13 residues.